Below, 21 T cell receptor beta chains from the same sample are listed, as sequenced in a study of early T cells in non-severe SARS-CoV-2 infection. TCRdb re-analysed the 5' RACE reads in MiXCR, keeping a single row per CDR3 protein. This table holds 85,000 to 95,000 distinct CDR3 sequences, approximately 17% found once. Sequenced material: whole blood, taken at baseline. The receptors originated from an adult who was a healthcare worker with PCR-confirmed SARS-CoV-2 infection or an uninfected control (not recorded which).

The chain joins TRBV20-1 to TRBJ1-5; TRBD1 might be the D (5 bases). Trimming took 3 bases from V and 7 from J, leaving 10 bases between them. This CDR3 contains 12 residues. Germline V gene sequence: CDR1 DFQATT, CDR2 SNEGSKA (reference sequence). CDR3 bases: TGCAGTGCTAGGCAGTGGGGCCAGCCCCAGCATTTT. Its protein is CSARQWGQPQHF.

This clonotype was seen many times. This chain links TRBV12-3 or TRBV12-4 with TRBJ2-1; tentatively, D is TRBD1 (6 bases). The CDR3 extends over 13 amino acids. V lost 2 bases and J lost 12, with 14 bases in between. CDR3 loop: CASSLPPGRGQFF. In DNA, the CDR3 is TGTGCCAGCAGTTTACCCCCCGGCAGGGGGCAGTTCTTC.

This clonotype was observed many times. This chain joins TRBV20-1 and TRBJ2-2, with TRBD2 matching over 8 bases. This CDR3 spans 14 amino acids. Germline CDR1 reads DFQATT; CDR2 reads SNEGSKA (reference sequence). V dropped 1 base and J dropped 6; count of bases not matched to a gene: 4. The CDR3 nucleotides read TGCAGTGCTAGAGGGGCGGGAGGCGCCGGGGAGCTGTTTTTT. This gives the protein CSARGAGGAGELFF.

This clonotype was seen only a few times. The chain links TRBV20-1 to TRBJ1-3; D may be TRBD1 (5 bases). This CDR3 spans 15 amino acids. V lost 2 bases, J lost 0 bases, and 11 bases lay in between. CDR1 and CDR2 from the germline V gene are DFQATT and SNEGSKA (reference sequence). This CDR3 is CSARNPTGSGNTIYF. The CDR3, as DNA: TGCAGTGCTAGAAACCCCACAGGCTCTGGAAACACCATATATTTT.

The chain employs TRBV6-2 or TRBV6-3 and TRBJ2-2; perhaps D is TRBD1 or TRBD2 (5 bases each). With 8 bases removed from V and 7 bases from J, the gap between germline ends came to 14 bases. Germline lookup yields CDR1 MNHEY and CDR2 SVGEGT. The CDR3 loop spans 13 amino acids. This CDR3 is CASLLGAVGELFF. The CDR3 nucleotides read TGTGCCAGCTTGCTCGGGGCCGTCGGGGAGCTGTTTTTT.

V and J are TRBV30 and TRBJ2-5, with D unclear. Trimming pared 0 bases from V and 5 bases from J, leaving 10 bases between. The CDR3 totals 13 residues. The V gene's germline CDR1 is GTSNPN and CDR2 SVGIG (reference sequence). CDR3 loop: CAWSVTRPETQYF. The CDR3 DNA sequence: TGTGCCTGGAGTGTAACCAGGCCCGAGACCCAGTACTTC.

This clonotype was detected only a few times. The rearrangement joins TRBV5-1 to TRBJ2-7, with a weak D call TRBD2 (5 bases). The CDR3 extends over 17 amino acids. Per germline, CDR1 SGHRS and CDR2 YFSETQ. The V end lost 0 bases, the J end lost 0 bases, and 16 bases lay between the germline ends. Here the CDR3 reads CASSLAPGRVSSYEQYF. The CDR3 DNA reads TGCGCCAGCAGCTTGGCCCCCGGGCGGGTGAGCTCCTACGAGCAGTACTTC. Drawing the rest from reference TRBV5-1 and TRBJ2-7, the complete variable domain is KAGVTQTPRYLIKTRGQQVTLSCSPISGHRSVSWYQQTPGQGLQFLFEYFSETQRNKGNFPGRFSGRQFSNSRSEMNVSTLELGDSALYLCASSLAPGRVSSYEQYFGPGTRLTVT.

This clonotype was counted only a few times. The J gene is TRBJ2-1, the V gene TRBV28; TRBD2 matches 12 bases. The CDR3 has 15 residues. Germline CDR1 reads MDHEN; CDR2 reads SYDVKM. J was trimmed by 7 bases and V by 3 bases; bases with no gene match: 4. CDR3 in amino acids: CASSFSLAGGNEQFF. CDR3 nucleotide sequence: TGTGCCAGCAGTTTCAGCCTAGCGGGGGGGAATGAGCAGTTCTTC.

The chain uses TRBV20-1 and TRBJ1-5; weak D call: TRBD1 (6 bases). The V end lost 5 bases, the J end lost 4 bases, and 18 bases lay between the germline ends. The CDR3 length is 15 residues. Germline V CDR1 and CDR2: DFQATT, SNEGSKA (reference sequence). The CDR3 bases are TGCAGTGCTTCCCGCTCATGGGGGCTTAATCAGCCCCAGCATTTT. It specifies CSASRSWGLNQPQHF.

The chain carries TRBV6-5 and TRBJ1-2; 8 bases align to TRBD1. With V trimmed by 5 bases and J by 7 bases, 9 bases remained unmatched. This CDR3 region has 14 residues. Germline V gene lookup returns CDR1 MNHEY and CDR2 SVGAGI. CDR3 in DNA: TGTGCCAGCAGTGAGGACAGGGTTCGAGCTGGCTACACCTTC. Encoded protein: CASSEDRVRAGYTF.

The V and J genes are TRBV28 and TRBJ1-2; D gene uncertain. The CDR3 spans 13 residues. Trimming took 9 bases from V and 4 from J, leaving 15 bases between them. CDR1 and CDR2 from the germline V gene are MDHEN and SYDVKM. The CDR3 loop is CASDGSPTYGYTF. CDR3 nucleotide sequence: TGTGCCAGTGACGGATCGCCCACCTATGGCTACACCTTC.

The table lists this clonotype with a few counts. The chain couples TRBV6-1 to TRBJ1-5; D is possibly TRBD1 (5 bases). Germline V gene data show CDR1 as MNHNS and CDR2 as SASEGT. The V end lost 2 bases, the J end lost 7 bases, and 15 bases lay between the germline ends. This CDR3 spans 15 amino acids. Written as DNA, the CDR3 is TGTGCCAGCAGTGAATTCTCCGGGGGAGGACAGCCCCAGCATTTT. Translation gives CASSEFSGGGQPQHF.

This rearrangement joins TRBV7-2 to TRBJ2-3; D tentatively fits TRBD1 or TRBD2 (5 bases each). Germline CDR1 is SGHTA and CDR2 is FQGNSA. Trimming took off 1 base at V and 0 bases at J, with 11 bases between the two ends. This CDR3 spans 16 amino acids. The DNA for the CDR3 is TGTGCCAGCAGCTTAGGGGACCCCCTTAGCACAGATACGCAGTATTTT. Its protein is CASSLGDPLSTDTQYF.

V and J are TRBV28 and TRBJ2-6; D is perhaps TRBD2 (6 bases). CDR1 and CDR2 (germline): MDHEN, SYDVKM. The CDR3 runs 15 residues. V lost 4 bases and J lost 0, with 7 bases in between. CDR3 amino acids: CASSYSGSGANVLTF. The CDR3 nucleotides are TGTGCCAGCAGTTATAGCGGCTCTGGGGCCAACGTCCTGACTTTC.

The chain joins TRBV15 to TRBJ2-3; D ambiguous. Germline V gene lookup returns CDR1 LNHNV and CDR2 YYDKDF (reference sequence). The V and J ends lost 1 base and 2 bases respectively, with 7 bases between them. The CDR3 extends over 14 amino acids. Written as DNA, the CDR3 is TGTGCCACCAGCAGAGGGGGTGACACAGATACGCAGTATTTT. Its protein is CATSRGGDTDTQYF.

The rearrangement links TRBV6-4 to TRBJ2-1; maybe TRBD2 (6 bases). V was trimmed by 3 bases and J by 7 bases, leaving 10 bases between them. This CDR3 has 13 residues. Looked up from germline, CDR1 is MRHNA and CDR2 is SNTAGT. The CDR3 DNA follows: TGTGCCAGCAGTGATGGAGGGGAGAATGAGCAGTTCTTC. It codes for CASSDGGENEQFF.

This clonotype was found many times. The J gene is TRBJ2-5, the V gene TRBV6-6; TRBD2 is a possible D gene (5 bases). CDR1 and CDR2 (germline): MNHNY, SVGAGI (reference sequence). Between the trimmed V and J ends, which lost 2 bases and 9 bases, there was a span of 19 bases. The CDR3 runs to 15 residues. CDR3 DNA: TGTGCCAGCAGTTACCTTCTAGCTGAAGGTTGGGCCCAGTACTTC. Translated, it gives CASSYLLAEGWAQYF.

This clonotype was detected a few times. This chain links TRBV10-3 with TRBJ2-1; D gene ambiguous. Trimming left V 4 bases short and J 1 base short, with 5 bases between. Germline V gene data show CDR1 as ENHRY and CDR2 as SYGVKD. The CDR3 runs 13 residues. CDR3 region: CAISGQSYNEQFF. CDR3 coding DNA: TGTGCCATCAGTGGACAATCCTACAATGAGCAGTTCTTC.

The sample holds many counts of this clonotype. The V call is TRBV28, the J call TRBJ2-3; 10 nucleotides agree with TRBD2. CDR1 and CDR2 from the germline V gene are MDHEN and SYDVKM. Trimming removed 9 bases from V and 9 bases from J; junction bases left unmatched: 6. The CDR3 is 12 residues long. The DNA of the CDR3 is TGTGCCAGGGCCAGCGGGAGGGACACGCAGTATTTT. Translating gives CARASGRDTQYF.

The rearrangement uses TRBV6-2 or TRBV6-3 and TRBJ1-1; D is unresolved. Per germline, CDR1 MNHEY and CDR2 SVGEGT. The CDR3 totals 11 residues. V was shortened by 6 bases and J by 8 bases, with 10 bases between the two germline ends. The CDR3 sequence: CASSQGSEAFF. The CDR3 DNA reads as TGTGCCAGCAGCCAAGGGTCCGAAGCTTTCTTT.

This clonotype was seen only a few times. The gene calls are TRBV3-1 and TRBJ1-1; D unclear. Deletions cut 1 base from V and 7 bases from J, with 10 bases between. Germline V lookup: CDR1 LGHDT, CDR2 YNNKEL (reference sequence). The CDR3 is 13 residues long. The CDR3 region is CASSQVPSGEAFF. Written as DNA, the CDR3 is TGTGCCAGCAGCCAAGTTCCGTCAGGTGAAGCTTTCTTT.